The T cell receptor (beta chain) under discussion was sequenced for a study of blood T cell repertoires in COVID-19. Study as a whole: Both acute and convalescent COVID-19 samples were obtained from the United States, Italy and Spain. Sample material is recorded as cDNA or gDNA derived from T cells, B-cell-depleted T cells, or PBMCs.

Germline loops: CDR1 KGHDR, CDR2 SFDVKD. V lost 5 bases, J lost 5 bases, and 2 bases stayed unmatched. This CDR3 spans 13 amino acids. Under the authors' procedure: The authors estimated nucleated cell counts from reference gene primer amplification. Only in-frame clones appear in the TCRdb table, and some are missing; sequencing was by immunoSEQ multiplex PCR. Clone size and the V and J calls come from that table; the DNA yielded D and trimming. Seen here are tens of thousands of clones, about 88% observed once, and the top ten hold less than 2%. This clone was recorded only once. The rearrangement uses TRBV24-1 and TRBJ1-5; 7 positions match TRBD1. The receptor comes from a man in his sixties with acute or convalescent COVID-19. The specimen sequenced was peripheral blood. Here the CDR3 reads CATSGQGYQPQHF. CDR3 DNA: TGTGCCACCAGTGGACAGGGCTATCAGCCCCAGCATTTT.